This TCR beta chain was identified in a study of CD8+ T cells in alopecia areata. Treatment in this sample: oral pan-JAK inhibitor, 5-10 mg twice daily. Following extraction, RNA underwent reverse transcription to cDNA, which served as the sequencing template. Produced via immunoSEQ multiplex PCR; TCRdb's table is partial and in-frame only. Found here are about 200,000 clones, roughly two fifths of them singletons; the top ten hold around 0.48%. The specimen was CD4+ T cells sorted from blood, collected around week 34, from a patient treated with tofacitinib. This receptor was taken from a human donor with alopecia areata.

For the CDR3, the DNA is TGCGCCAGCAGCTTGAACAATTACGGGTACAATGAGCAGTTCTTC. Protein: CASSLNNYGYNEQFF. The V call is TRBV5-1, the J call TRBJ2-1; no firm D call. The CDR3 is 15 residues long. Per germline, CDR1 SGHRS and CDR2 YFSETQ. Trimming took 1 base from V and 4 from J, leaving 12 bases between them.